This passage covers 2 T cell receptor beta chains from one sample sequenced in a study of blood T cell repertoires in COVID-19. Profiling relied on immunoSEQ multiplex PCR, and the TCRdb table lists in-frame clones only, not all of them. In the table there are 250,000 to 300,000 clones, roughly 85% of which are singletons. The sequenced material came from peripheral blood. The receptors shown here come from a woman aged 70-85 years with acute or convalescent COVID-19.

The chain is built from TRBV5-1 and TRBJ2-1; D possibly corresponds to TRBD2 (5 bases). Trimming pared 6 bases from V and 6 bases from J, leaving 13 bases between. The germline gives CDR1 SGHRS, CDR2 YFSETQ. CDR3 length equals 13 residues. DNA of the CDR3: TGCGCCAGCACCCCGGGGAGTTTCAATGAGCAGTTCTTC. Translation: CASTPGSFNEQFF.

In its sample, this clone was seen a few times. This rearrangement joins TRBV7-8 to TRBJ1-1; no firm D call. This CDR3 has 14 residues. Germline V gives CDR1 SGHVS, CDR2 FQNEAQ. Trimming removed 4 bases at V and 4 bases at J, with 13 bases between. The CDR3 DNA follows: TGTGCCAGCAGCTCACACGGGAGATTCACTGAAGCTTTCTTT. Translation gives CASSSHGRFTEAFF.